The 8 T cell receptor beta chains below come from one sample, sequenced in a study of monozygotic twins with inflammatory bowel disease. TCRdb reanalyzed the 5' RACE reads, giving one entry per CDR3 protein sequence and no DNA. With fewer than 400,000 distinct CDR3 sequences in the sample, the ten largest clones hold 5% to 6%. Sequencing input: blood. These receptors were taken from a human donor with ulcerative colitis or Crohn's disease, or a healthy co-twin of an affected twin (not recorded which).

This chain links TRBV19 with TRBJ1-1. Germline CDR1 LNHDA, CDR2 SQIVND (reference sequence). The CDR3 length is 14 residues. The CDR3 loop reads CASSLVTANTEAFF.

The V gene is TRBV24-1, the J gene TRBJ2-5; there is no DNA to check the TCRdb D call of TRBD2. The germline gives CDR1 KGHDR, CDR2 SFDVKD. The CDR3 totals 16 residues. CDR3 loop: CATSEAGTSAGGTQYF.

This chain joins TRBV20-1 and TRBJ2-2; TCRdb reports TRBD2, a call that lacks DNA to check it against. Germline CDR1 reads DFQATT; CDR2 reads SNEGSKA (reference sequence). The CDR3 loop spans 14 amino acids. The CDR3 reads CSARGTYNTGELFF.

This rearrangement joins TRBV12-3 or TRBV12-4 to TRBJ1-2; TCRdb designates TRBD1, a call that cannot be tested without DNA. CDR3 length equals 13 residues. The CDR3 sequence: CASSFRGFYGYTF.

V and J are TRBV12-3 or TRBV12-4 and TRBJ2-2; TCRdb selects TRBD1, and the lack of DNA leaves this call unchecked. There are 16 residues in the CDR3. The CDR3 region is CASRPNGERGTGELFF.

The chain employs TRBV20-1 and TRBJ2-3; absent DNA, TCRdb's TRBD1 call cannot be checked. The CDR3 has 15 residues. CDR1 DFQATT and CDR2 SNEGSKA come from the germline V gene (reference sequence). The CDR3 sequence is CSARDRVRGQDTQYF.

The V call is TRBV9, the J call TRBJ2-5; TCRdb calls TRBD2, which cannot be checked without DNA. Germline CDR1 and CDR2: SGDLS and YYNGEE. This CDR3 is 18 amino acids long. This CDR3 reads CASSVVGLAEGPGETQYF.

V gene TRBV5-6 combines with J gene TRBJ2-7. The germline V gene encodes CDR1 SGHDT and CDR2 YYEEEE. The CDR3 has 14 residues. The CDR3 loop is CASSFGRPLNGQYF.